A single sample is the source of the 16 T cell receptor beta chains below, sequenced in a study of control samples from healthy donors and cancer patients. Profiling relied on immunoSEQ multiplex PCR, and the TCRdb table lists in-frame clones only, not all of them. Of around 150,000 clones in the sample, just over 85% were seen once. The sample taken for sequencing was blood. The receptor source for this set is a young man in good health.

This clone was seen only once. This sequence joins TRBV7-2 and TRBJ2-7; 11 bases fit TRBD2. There are 15 residues in the CDR3. CDR1 is SGHTA, CDR2 FQGNSA, per germline. Germline trimming cut 3 bases from V and 3 bases from J; bases unmatched to any gene: 4. This CDR3 reads CASSLETSGVYEQYF. The DNA for the CDR3 is TGTGCCAGCAGCTTGGAGACTAGCGGGGTCTACGAGCAGTACTTC.

The chain has TRBV19 and TRBJ1-1; D gene uncertain. The germline V and J ends were trimmed by 1 base and 7 bases, with 4 bases remaining between them. The CDR3 spans 11 residues. CDR1 and CDR2 from the germline V gene are LNHDA and SQIVND (reference sequence). The CDR3 sequence is CASSIGIEAFF. The CDR3 nucleotides read TGTGCCAGTAGTATAGGAATTGAAGCTTTCTTT.

The rearrangement uses TRBV9 and TRBJ1-2; 7 nucleotides match TRBD1. The V and J ends lost 0 bases and 13 bases, in that order; junction bases with no gene match: 6. CDR1 SGDLS and CDR2 YYNGEE come from the germline V gene. CDR3 length: 12 residues. The CDR3: CASSVGGDSPTF. CDR3 in DNA: TGTGCCAGCAGCGTAGGGGGGGACAGTCCCACCTTC.

This sequence joins TRBV28 and TRBJ2-2; TRBD1 or TRBD2 may be the D gene (6 bases each). Deletions cut 5 bases from V and 6 bases from J, with 16 bases between. CDR1 and CDR2 (germline): MDHEN, SYDVKM. The CDR3 runs to 15 residues. CDR3 nucleotide sequence: TGTGCCAGCAGTCCGGGTGGGGGGCGCCCCGGGGAGCTGTTTTTT. Translating it yields CASSPGGGRPGELFF. The whole variable domain, remainder taken from reference TRBV28 and TRBJ2-2, is DVKVTQSSRYLVKRTGEKVFLECVQDMDHENMFWYRQDPGLGLRLIYFSYDVKMKEKGDIPEGYSVSREKKERFSLILESASTNQTSMYLCASSPGGGRPGELFFGEGSRLTVL.

The chain links TRBV11-3 to TRBJ2-5; no clear D. The CDR3 covers 16 residues. Trimming shortened V by 0 bases and J by 2 bases, and 13 bases separated the two germline ends. Germline V CDR1 and CDR2: SGHNT, YENEEA. The CDR3 nucleotides read TGTGCCAGCAGCTTAGAGGGCACTGTAGGACAAGAGACCCAGTACTTC. It encodes CASSLEGTVGQETQYF.

V gene TRBV7-6 combines with J gene TRBJ2-7; 8 nucleotides line up with TRBD1. Losses at the gene ends were 4 bases for V and 1 base for J; bases not matched to a gene: 6. The CDR3 extends over 15 amino acids. CDR1 is SGHVS and CDR2 is FNYEAQ in the germline V gene. The CDR3 loop reads CASSSGQGVSYEQYF. The CDR3 DNA sequence: TGTGCCAGCAGCTCCGGACAGGGAGTTTCCTACGAGCAGTACTTC.

The chain joins TRBV28 to TRBJ1-5, with a tentative D call TRBD1 (5 bases). V lost 4 bases to trimming and J lost 4 bases, with 11 bases between them. The length of the CDR3 is 14 residues. Looked up from germline, CDR1 is MDHEN and CDR2 is SYDVKM. The CDR3 nucleotides read TGTGCCAGCAGTTCCCTGGGGGGGAATCAGCCCCAGCATTTT. Amino acids: CASSSLGGNQPQHF.

The chain has TRBV5-3 and TRBJ2-7; D possibly corresponds to TRBD1 (6 bases). TRBV5-3 is recorded as an ORF, its role being uncertain. The CDR3 is 12 amino acids. V lost 5 bases, J lost 4 bases, and 10 bases lay in between. CDR3 DNA: TGTGCCAGAAGGTCAACAGGGTACGAGCAGTACTTC. Translating it yields CARRSTGYEQYF.

The chain is built from TRBV15 and TRBJ1-1; TRBD1 matches 7 bases. CDR1 and CDR2 (germline): LNHNV, YYDKDF (reference sequence). The J segment lost 4 bases and the V segment lost 5 bases, leaving 7 bases of the junction unmatched. The CDR3 is made up of 14 amino acids. In DNA form, the CDR3 reads TGTGCCACCAGCCTAGACAGGGTCGGCACTGAAGCTTTCTTT. Amino acid sequence: CATSLDRVGTEAFF.

CDR3 sequence reads: CASFDGGTNEKLFF. The CDR3 DNA is TGTGCCAGCTTCGATGGGGGAACTAATGAAAAACTGTTTTTT. The rearrangement joins TRBV2 to TRBJ1-4; possible D gene TRBD1, 5 bases. The germline V and J ends were trimmed by 8 bases and 1 base, with 11 bases remaining between them. Looked up from germline, CDR1 is SNHLY and CDR2 is FYNNEI. CDR3 size: 14 residues.

The chain has TRBV7-6 and TRBJ2-3; D unresolved. V gave up 5 bases and J gave up 5 bases, with 8 bases separating them. In germline, CDR1 is SGHVS, CDR2 FNYEAQ. The CDR3 loop spans 12 amino acids. CDR3 sequence reads: CASSLQQDTQYF. The CDR3 DNA sequence: TGTGCCAGCAGCCTACAACAAGATACGCAGTATTTT.

This clone appeared a few times. Other DNA sequences in the same sample also yield this CDR3. This chain connects TRBV2 to TRBJ1-1; D is unclear. The CDR3 has 11 residues. V was pared by 6 bases and J by 3 bases, with 5 bases between. Germline CDR1 and CDR2: SNHLY and FYNNEI. For the CDR3, the DNA is TGTGCCAGCAGCGCCTACACTGAAGCTTTCTTT. Protein product: CASSAYTEAFF.

The rearrangement joins TRBV28 to TRBJ1-2, with a possible D match to TRBD1 (5 bases). Germline V CDR1 and CDR2: MDHEN, SYDVKM. V shed 7 bases and J shed 1 base, with 7 bases lying between them. The CDR3 totals 12 residues. CDR3 residues: CASTGGNYGYTF. CDR3 nucleotides: TGTGCCAGCACGGGGGGTAACTATGGCTACACCTTC.

This chain uses TRBV28 with TRBJ2-3; no reliable D call. Between the trimmed V and J ends, which lost 4 bases and 3 bases, there was a span of 14 bases. Germline assignment: CDR1 MDHEN and CDR2 SYDVKM. This CDR3 has 15 residues. The CDR3 DNA reads as TGTGCCAGCAGTTCCACCAGAGCCCCGACAGATACGCAGTATTTT. It translates to CASSSTRAPTDTQYF.

This chain joins TRBV7-2 and TRBJ1-2; D is undetermined. The CDR3 covers 14 residues. Looked up from germline, CDR1 is SGHTA and CDR2 is FQGNSA. Trimming removed 2 bases at V and 0 bases at J, with 7 bases between. The CDR3 protein is CASSLWPANYGYTF. The CDR3 DNA reads as TGTGCCAGCAGCTTATGGCCAGCTAACTATGGCTACACCTTC.

The chain carries TRBV9 and TRBJ2-1, with 9 bases identical to TRBD2. The CDR3 runs 14 residues. J gave up 4 bases and V 4 bases, and 3 bases lay outside the gene matches. Germline CDR1 reads SGDLS; CDR2 reads YYNGEE. The CDR3 coding sequence is TGTGCCAGCAGCATTAGCGGGGGATACAATGAGCAGTTCTTC. This codes for CASSISGGYNEQFF.